These 26 T cell receptor beta chains were sequenced from one sample in a study of T cells in Graves' hyperthyroidism and ophthalmopathy. Researchers amplified the TCR beta CDR3 regions from RNA transcripts. Using the HTBI primer set, a first-round RT-PCR was run on the TCR CDR3. TCRdb analysed the multiplex PCR reads with MiXCR anew, one entry per CDR3 protein. Here the sample spans about 380,000 distinct CDR3 sequences, less than 20% being singletons. What was sequenced was blood. The receptors were gathered from a man aged 18 to 29 with Graves' ophthalmopathy.

The sample holds a few counts of this clonotype. The genes are TRBV15 and TRBJ2-3, with 11 nucleotides matching TRBD2. V gave up 3 bases and J gave up 6 bases; unmatched junction bases: 8. CDR1 and CDR2 from the germline V gene are LNHNV and YYDKDF (reference sequence). The CDR3 covers 16 residues. The chain's CDR3 is CATSRIAGGSRDTQYF. The CDR3 DNA sequence: TGTGCCACCAGCAGGATAGCGGGGGGGTCCAGGGATACGCAGTATTTT.

This clonotype was found a few times. This rearrangement joins TRBV11-2 to TRBJ2-1; tentative D call: TRBD1 (6 bases). The CDR3 has 13 residues. Germline V gene data show CDR1 as SGHAT and CDR2 as FQNNGV. V was trimmed by 4 bases and J by 12 bases, leaving 16 bases between them. CDR3 in amino acids: CASSSHRVYGQFF. CDR3 nucleotides: TGTGCCAGCAGCTCCCACAGGGTCTACGGGCAGTTCTTC.

This clonotype was counted ten times or more. The chain uses TRBV19 and TRBJ2-2, with D perhaps TRBD1 (6 bases). The CDR3 is 19 amino acids. Germline CDR1 is LNHDA and CDR2 is SQIVND (reference sequence). V lost 3 bases and J lost 0, with 20 bases in between. The CDR3 loop is CASSIVGGSRLSNTGELFF. The CDR3, as DNA: TGTGCCAGTAGTATCGTAGGGGGATCCCGACTATCGAACACCGGGGAGCTGTTTTTT.

This clonotype has ten or more counts. The CDR3 coding sequence is TGTGCCAGCAGTGAAGCGCTATTGTCACAGATAAATCAGCCCCAGCATTTT. It yields the protein CASSEALLSQINQPQHF. V gene TRBV2 combines with J gene TRBJ1-5; D is undetermined. CDR1 is SNHLY, CDR2 FYNNEI, per germline. This CDR3 comprises 17 residues. Trimming shortened V by 0 bases and J by 4 bases, and 16 bases separated the two germline ends.

The CDR3 region has the DNA TGTGCCAGCAGTGACTTAGACTCTCAGCCCCAGCATTTT. It translates to CASSDLDSQPQHF. J is TRBJ1-5 and V is TRBV6-1; no definite D call. Per the germline V gene, CDR1 is MNHNS and CDR2 is SASEGT. V dropped 3 bases and J dropped 6 bases, with 9 bases sitting between them. CDR3 length: 13 amino acids.

This clonotype turned up a few times. The chain joins TRBV20-1 to TRBJ1-2; D might be TRBD1 (6 bases). V was cut by 3 bases and J by 5 bases, with 10 bases left in between. The germline CDR1 and CDR2 sequences are DFQATT and SNEGSKA (reference sequence). This CDR3 is built from 12 residues. CDR3 sequence reads: CSASQTGYGYTF. The CDR3 DNA reads as TGCAGTGCTAGCCAGACAGGTTATGGCTACACCTTC.

This clonotype is medium-sized. This chain connects TRBV20-1 to TRBJ1-1; TRBD1 aligns across 7 bases. The CDR3 runs 15 residues. The germline gives CDR1 DFQATT, CDR2 SNEGSKA (reference sequence). The trim removed 1 base at V and 5 bases at J, leaving 10 bases unmatched. CDR3 amino acids: CSARASAGGETEAFF. The CDR3 bases are TGCAGTGCTAGAGCCTCAGCAGGGGGGGAGACTGAAGCTTTCTTT.

V is TRBV6-1 and J is TRBJ1-6; possibly TRBD1 for D (6 bases). The CDR3 length is 15 residues. CDR1 is MNHNS and CDR2 is SASEGT in the germline V gene. Deletions cut 5 bases from V and 5 bases from J, with 13 bases between. The CDR3 DNA is TGTGCCAGCAGTCCCTACAGGGCGGATAATTCACCCCTCCACTTT. It translates to CASSPYRADNSPLHF.

The CDR3 DNA follows: TGTGCCAGCAGCCAAAGCTCCACCGGATTTCAAGAGACCCAGTACTTC. The encoded protein is CASSQSSTGFQETQYF. This chain joins TRBV3-1 and TRBJ2-5; D unresolved. From germline, CDR1 is LGHDT and CDR2 YNNKEL (reference sequence). Trimming stripped 2 bases from V and 2 bases from J, with 15 bases between. The CDR3 sequence is 16 residues long.

This clonotype appeared many times. The J gene is TRBJ2-7, the V gene TRBV13; 8 positions match TRBD1. Germline CDR1 PRHDT, CDR2 FYEKMQ (reference sequence). This CDR3 contains 15 residues. The V and J ends lost 1 base and 1 base, in that order; junction bases with no gene match: 3. The CDR3 protein is CASSLEGTGSYEQYF. The CDR3 DNA reads as TGTGCCAGCAGCTTAGAAGGGACAGGTTCCTACGAGCAGTACTTC. The variable domain in full, with the rest retrieved from reference TRBV13 and TRBJ2-7, is AAGVIQSPRHLIKEKRETATLKCYPIPRHDTVYWYQQGPGQDPQFLISFYEKMQSDKGSIPDRFSAQQFSDYHSELNMSSLELGDSALYFCASSLEGTGSYEQYFGPGTRLTVT.

This clonotype was detected many times. The chain is built from TRBV3-1 and TRBJ1-6; the D is unclear. Trimming left V 6 bases short and J 6 bases short, with 12 bases between. This CDR3 comprises 14 residues. From germline, CDR1 is LGHDT and CDR2 YNNKEL (reference sequence). The CDR3 region has the DNA TGTGCCAGCAGTTCTGGGAGGTCTAATTCACCCCTCCACTTT. This codes for CASSSGRSNSPLHF. Looking up the rest from reference TRBV3-1 and TRBJ1-6 gives the full variable domain: DTAVSQTPKYLVTQMGNDKSIKCEQNLGHDTMYWYKQDSKKFLKIMFSYNNKELIINETVPNRFSPKSPDKAHLNLHINSLELGDSAVYFCASSSGRSNSPLHFGNGTRLTVT.

This clonotype has ten or more counts. The J gene is TRBJ1-5, the V gene TRBV20-1, with TRBD1 as a possible D gene (5 bases). V was trimmed by 1 base and J by 4 bases, leaving 8 bases between them. Germline assignment: CDR1 DFQATT and CDR2 SNEGSKA (reference sequence). The CDR3 consists of 13 residues. CDR3 sequence: CSARVRGNQPQHF. The DNA of the CDR3 is TGCAGTGCTAGAGTTAGGGGTAATCAGCCCCAGCATTTT.

This chain joins TRBV19 and TRBJ2-2, with 8 nucleotides matching TRBD1. V shed 8 bases, J shed 7 bases, and the junction held 9 bases outside the gene matches. This CDR3 region has 14 residues. The germline gives CDR1 LNHDA, CDR2 SQIVND (reference sequence). CDR3 amino acids: CASWADRESGELFF. The CDR3 region has the DNA TGTGCCAGTTGGGCGGACAGGGAAAGCGGGGAGCTGTTTTTT.

This clonotype showed up just a few times. The V call is TRBV9, the J call TRBJ2-2, with D perhaps matching TRBD1 or TRBD2 (5 bases each). The CDR3 consists of 15 residues. V gave up 3 bases and J gave up 2 bases, with 11 bases separating them. The germline gives CDR1 SGDLS, CDR2 YYNGEE. This CDR3 reads CASSARGSNTGELFF. For the CDR3, the DNA is TGTGCCAGCAGCGCCCGGGGCAGTAACACCGGGGAGCTGTTTTTT.

The rearrangement joins TRBV11-2 to TRBJ2-3; D is perhaps TRBD1 (6 bases). The CDR3 is 15 residues long. Germline V gene sequence: CDR1 SGHAT, CDR2 FQNNGV. V lost 5 bases to trimming and J lost 4 bases, with 16 bases between them. The CDR3 here is CASSPQGTDPDTQYF. CDR3 nucleotides: TGTGCCAGCAGCCCACAGGGAACAGATCCAGATACGCAGTATTTT.

This clonotype occurred many times. V is TRBV3-1 and J is TRBJ1-1; D is perhaps TRBD1 (5 bases). Trimming took 2 bases from V and 0 from J, leaving 19 bases between them. CDR1 and CDR2 (germline): LGHDT, YNNKEL (reference sequence). This CDR3 contains 18 residues. This chain's CDR3 is CASSQSRAGRLMNTEAFF. Here the CDR3 DNA reads TGTGCCAGCAGCCAATCCAGGGCCGGTCGACTAATGAACACTGAAGCTTTCTTT.

This clonotype has a count of ten or more. The chain carries TRBV15 and TRBJ1-5; D possibly corresponds to TRBD1 (6 bases). The CDR3 has 17 amino acids. Germline loops: CDR1 LNHNV, CDR2 YYDKDF (reference sequence). V gave up 0 bases and J gave up 0 bases, with 12 bases separating them. CDR3 amino acids: CATSRDRTEYSNQPQHF. For the CDR3, the DNA is TGTGCCACCAGCAGAGATAGGACAGAGTATAGCAATCAGCCCCAGCATTTT.

This rearrangement joins TRBV6-1 to TRBJ2-7; TRBD2 matches at 12 bases. Trimming removed 6 bases from V and 7 bases from J; junction bases left unmatched: 10. Germline V CDR1 and CDR2: MNHNS, SASEGT. The CDR3 covers 15 residues. CDR3 sequence (DNA): TGTGCCAGCAGCCCTCGACTAGCGGGGGCCGGAGAGCAGTACTTC. Residues: CASSPRLAGAGEQYF.

V and J are TRBV6-5 and TRBJ2-3; D may match TRBD1 or TRBD2 (5 bases each). The V end was cut by 0 bases, the J end by 1 base, with 14 bases between. Germline V lookup: CDR1 MNHEY, CDR2 SVGAGI. The CDR3 is 17 residues long. As DNA, the CDR3 is TGTGCCAGCAGTTACTCGACTCCCCGAGGGGGCACAGATACGCAGTATTTT. Translating it yields CASSYSTPRGGTDTQYF.

J is TRBJ2-3 and V is TRBV9; perhaps TRBD2 as D (5 bases). The V gene's germline CDR1 is SGDLS and CDR2 YYNGEE. This CDR3 comprises 16 residues. V lost 4 bases and J 0 bases, leaving 15 bases between the germline ends. CDR3 sequence: CASSSIGETSTDTQYF. CDR3 nucleotides: TGTGCCAGCAGCTCAATCGGGGAGACAAGCACAGATACGCAGTATTTT.

This clonotype was counted only a few times. V is TRBV7-3 and J is TRBJ2-7; D unclear. Trimming removed 8 bases at V and 2 bases at J, with 19 bases between. The CDR3 is 15 amino acids. CDR1 is SGHTA and CDR2 is FQGTGA in the germline V gene. In DNA form, the CDR3 reads TGTGCCAGCGCCATGGGGTCTGCAACTCCCTACGAGCAGTACTTC. It yields the protein CASAMGSATPYEQYF.

Only a few counts were recorded for this clonotype. The CDR3 region is CATSDPGASGANVLTF. Here the CDR3 DNA reads TGTGCCACCAGTGATCCTGGGGCGTCTGGGGCCAACGTCCTGACTTTC. V usage is TRBV24-1 and J usage is TRBJ2-6; tentatively, D is TRBD1 (5 bases). Trimming shortened V by 3 bases and J by 1 base, and 9 bases separated the two germline ends. This CDR3 has 16 amino acids. Germline lookup yields CDR1 KGHDR and CDR2 SFDVKD.

There are many counts of this clonotype. This chain links TRBV20-1 with TRBJ1-1; TRBD1 might be the D (6 bases). The germline V gene has CDR1 DFQATT and CDR2 SNEGSKA (reference sequence). The CDR3 consists of 11 residues. Trimming cost V 3 bases and J 11 bases, with 13 bases left between them. CDR3 loop: CSASSGAWAFF. The DNA of the CDR3 is TGCAGTGCTAGTTCGGGGGCATGGGCTTTCTTT.

This clonotype was counted between two and nine times. The J gene is TRBJ2-7, the V gene TRBV6-5; D might be TRBD2 (6 bases). The germline V and J ends were trimmed by 2 bases and 1 base, with 12 bases remaining between them. CDR3 length equals 15 residues. Germline V gives CDR1 MNHEY, CDR2 SVGAGI. The DNA for the CDR3 is TGTGCCAGCAGTTACGGGACTCGGGGTTCCTACGAGCAGTACTTC. It codes for CASSYGTRGSYEQYF.

V and J are TRBV5-6 and TRBJ2-4, with D perhaps matching TRBD1 (6 bases). The CDR3 consists of 15 residues. V gave up 0 bases and J gave up 8 bases, with 15 bases separating them. Per the germline V gene, CDR1 is SGHDT and CDR2 is YYEEEE. CDR3 residues: CASSLGAGTQDIQYF. The CDR3 DNA reads TGTGCCAGCAGCTTGGGGGCCGGGACACAAGACATTCAGTACTTC.

This clonotype was seen at least ten times. V gene TRBV18 combines with J gene TRBJ1-6; D is ambiguous. The V gene lost 4 bases and the J gene lost 8 bases, with 15 bases spanning the gap. In germline, CDR1 is KGHSH, CDR2 LQKENI. The CDR3 extends over 15 amino acids. CDR3 in DNA: TGTGCCAGCTCACAGGGTGTTCATTTGGATTCACCCCTCCACTTT. Its translation: CASSQGVHLDSPLHF.